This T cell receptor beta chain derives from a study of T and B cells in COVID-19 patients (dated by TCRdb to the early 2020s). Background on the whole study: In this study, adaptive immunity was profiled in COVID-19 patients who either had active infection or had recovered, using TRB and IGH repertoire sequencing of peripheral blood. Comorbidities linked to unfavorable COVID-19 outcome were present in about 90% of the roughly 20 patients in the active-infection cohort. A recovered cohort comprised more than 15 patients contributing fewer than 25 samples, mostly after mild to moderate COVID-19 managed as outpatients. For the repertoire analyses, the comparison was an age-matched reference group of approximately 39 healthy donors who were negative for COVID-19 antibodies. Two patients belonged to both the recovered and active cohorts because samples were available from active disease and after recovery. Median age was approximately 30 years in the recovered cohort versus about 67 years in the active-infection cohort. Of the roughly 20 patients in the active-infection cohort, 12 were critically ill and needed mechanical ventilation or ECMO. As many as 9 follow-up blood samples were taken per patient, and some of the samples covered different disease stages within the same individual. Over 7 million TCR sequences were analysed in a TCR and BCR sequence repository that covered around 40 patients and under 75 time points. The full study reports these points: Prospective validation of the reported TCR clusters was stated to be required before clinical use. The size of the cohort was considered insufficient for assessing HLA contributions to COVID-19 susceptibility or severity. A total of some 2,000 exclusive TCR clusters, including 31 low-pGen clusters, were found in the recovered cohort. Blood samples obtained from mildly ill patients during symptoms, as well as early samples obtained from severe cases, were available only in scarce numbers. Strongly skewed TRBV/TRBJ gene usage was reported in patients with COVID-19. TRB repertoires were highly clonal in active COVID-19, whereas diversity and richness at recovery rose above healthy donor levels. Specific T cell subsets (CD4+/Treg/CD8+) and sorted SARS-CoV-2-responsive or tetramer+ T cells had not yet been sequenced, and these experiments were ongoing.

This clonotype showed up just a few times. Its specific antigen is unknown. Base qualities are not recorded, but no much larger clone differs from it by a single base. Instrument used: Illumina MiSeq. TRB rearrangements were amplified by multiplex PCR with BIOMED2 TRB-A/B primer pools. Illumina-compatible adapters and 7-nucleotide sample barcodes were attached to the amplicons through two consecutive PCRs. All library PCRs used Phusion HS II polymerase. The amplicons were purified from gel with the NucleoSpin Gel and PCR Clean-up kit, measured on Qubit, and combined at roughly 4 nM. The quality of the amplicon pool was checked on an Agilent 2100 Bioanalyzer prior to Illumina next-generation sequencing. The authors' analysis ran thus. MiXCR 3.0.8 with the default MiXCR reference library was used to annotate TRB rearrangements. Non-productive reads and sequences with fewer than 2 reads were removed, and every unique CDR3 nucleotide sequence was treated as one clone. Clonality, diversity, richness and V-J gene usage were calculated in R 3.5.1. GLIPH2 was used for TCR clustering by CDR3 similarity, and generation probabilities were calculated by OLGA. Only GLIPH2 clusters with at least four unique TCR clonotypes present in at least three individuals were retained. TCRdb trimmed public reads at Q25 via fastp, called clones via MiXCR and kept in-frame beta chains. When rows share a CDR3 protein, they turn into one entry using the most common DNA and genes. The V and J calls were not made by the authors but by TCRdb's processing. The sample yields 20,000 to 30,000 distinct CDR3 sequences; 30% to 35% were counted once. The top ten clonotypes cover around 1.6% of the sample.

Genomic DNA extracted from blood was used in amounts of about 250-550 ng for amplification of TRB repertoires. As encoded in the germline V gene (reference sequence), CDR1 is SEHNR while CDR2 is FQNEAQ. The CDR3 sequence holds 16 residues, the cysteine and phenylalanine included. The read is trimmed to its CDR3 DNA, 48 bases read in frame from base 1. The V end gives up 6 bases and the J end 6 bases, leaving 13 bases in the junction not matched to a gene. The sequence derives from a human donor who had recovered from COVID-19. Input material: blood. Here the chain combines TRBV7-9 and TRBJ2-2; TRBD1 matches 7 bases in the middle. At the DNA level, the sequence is TGTGCCAGCAGTAACGCACGGGACAGTGTGTCCGGGGAGCTGTTTTTT. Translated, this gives CASSNARDSVSGELFF.